This T cell receptor (beta chain) was identified in a study of shared clonotypes between healthy human individuals. This clone was seen only once. Sequencing was performed with immunoSEQ multiplex PCR; in TCRdb, only in-frame clones are kept and a portion is missing. In the table there are approximately 2,000,000 clones, 90% to 95% of which are singletons. The germline V gene has CDR1 SEHNR and CDR2 FQNEAQ (reference sequence). This CDR3 is 16 amino acids long. Trimming stripped 5 bases from V and 7 bases from J, with 23 bases between. Naive-designated CD8 cells lacked CD45RO, were positively enriched for CCR7, and omitted terminally differentiated effector memory CD45RA+ cells.

Material: naive CD8+ T cells from PBMCs. The clonotype was recovered from a man aged 18 to 30 in good health. Some clones in this sample may be carry-over from other donors' samples. The chain uses TRBV7-9 and TRBJ1-2, with D possibly matching TRBD1 (6 bases). In DNA, the CDR3 is TGTGCCAGCAGCCCCTTAGCGGCAGGGGCCGGGGCTGGCTACACCTTC. This translates into CASSPLAAGAGAGYTF.